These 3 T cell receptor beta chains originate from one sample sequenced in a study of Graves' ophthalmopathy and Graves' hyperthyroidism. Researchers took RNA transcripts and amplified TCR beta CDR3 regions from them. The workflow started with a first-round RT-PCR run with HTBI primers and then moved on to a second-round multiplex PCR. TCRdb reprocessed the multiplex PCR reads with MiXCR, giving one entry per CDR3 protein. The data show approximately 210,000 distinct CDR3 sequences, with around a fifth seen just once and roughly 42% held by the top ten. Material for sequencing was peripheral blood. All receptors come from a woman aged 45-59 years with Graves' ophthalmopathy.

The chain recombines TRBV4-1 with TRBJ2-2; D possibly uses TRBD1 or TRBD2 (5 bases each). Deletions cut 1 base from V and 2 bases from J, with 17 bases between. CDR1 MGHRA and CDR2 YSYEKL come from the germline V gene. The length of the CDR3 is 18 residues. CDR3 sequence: CASSQGWGSGPNTGELFF. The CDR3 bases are TGCGCCAGCAGCCAAGGCTGGGGTTCGGGGCCCAACACCGGGGAGCTGTTTTTT.

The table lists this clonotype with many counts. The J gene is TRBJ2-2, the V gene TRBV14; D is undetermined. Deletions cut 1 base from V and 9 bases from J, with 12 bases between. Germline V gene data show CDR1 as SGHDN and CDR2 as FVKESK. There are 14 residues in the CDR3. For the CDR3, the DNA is TGTGCCAGCAGCCAAGCCCCGATAGAAAGGGAGCTGTTTTTT. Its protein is CASSQAPIERELFF.

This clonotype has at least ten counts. The CDR3 DNA is TGTGCCAGCTCACCAAAAGGGGAAGGTAGCGAACAGTACTTC. Its protein product is CASSPKGEGSEQYF. The V and J genes are TRBV18 and TRBJ2-7; possibly TRBD1 or TRBD2 for D (5 bases each). There are 14 residues in the CDR3. Per germline, CDR1 KGHSH and CDR2 LQKENI. V was trimmed by 2 bases and J by 10 bases, leaving 18 bases between them.